These 27 T cell receptor beta chains were all obtained from the same sample, sequenced in a study of OX40 agonist ivuxolimab in advanced cancers. Clones were sequenced by immunoSEQ multiplex PCR, and TCRdb holds only the in-frame ones, with some missing. The top ten hold around 3.4% of the sample, which has roughly 100,000 clones, 92% seen once. Source: CD4+ or CD8+ T cells sorted from blood, taken in a trial of the OX40 agonist ivuxolimab. The receptors come from an adult with an advanced solid tumor such as melanoma, head and neck, liver or kidney cancer.

The table lists this clone with a count of one. This chain connects TRBV2 to TRBJ2-1; D remains unclear. With 1 base removed from V and 7 bases from J, the gap between germline ends came to 8 bases. Looked up from germline, CDR1 is SNHLY and CDR2 is FYNNEI. The CDR3 covers 13 residues. CDR3 DNA sequence: TGTGCCAGCAGTGAAGTAGTGGGAAATGAGCAGTTCTTC. Translated, it gives CASSEVVGNEQFF.

This CDR3 reads CASSQEQGPYEQYF. In DNA, the CDR3 is TGCGCCAGCAGCCAAGAGCAGGGACCCTACGAGCAGTACTTC. The chain links TRBV4-1 to TRBJ2-7; tentatively, D is TRBD1 or TRBD2 (5 bases each). Between the trimmed V and J ends, which lost 0 bases and 2 bases, there was a span of 8 bases. The V gene's germline CDR1 is MGHRA and CDR2 YSYEKL. This CDR3 region has 14 residues.

The chain carries TRBV29-1 and TRBJ2-2; D unresolved. Trimming removed 3 bases from V and 7 bases from J, with 3 bases in between. The CDR3 covers 10 residues. The V gene's germline CDR1 is SQVTM and CDR2 ANQGSEA. In nucleotides, the CDR3 is TGCAGCGTTGAGAGCGGGGAGCTGTTTTTT. This sequence encodes CSVESGELFF.

The rearrangement links TRBV5-1 to TRBJ2-3; no clear D. In germline, CDR1 is SGHRS, CDR2 YFSETQ. CDR3 length equals 15 residues. V lost 4 bases and J 0 bases, leaving 12 bases between the germline ends. CDR3 residues: CASSNDGSSTDTQYF. In DNA, the CDR3 is TGCGCCAGCAGCAACGACGGGTCTAGCACAGATACGCAGTATTTT. The full variable domain, in which reference TRBV5-1 and TRBJ2-3 provide the parts outside the CDR3, is KAGVTQTPRYLIKTRGQQVTLSCSPISGHRSVSWYQQTPGQGLQFLFEYFSETQRNKGNFPGRFSGRQFSNSRSEMNVSTLELGDSALYLCASSNDGSSTDTQYFGPGTRLTVL.

This chain joins TRBV15 and TRBJ2-7; D unclear. The germline CDR1 and CDR2 sequences are LNHNV and YYDKDF (reference sequence). There are 16 residues in the CDR3. Trimming stripped 4 bases from V and 4 bases from J, with 20 bases between. CDR3: CATSTTQRGLVYEQYF. CDR3 in DNA: TGTGCCACCAGCACAACGCAAAGAGGTCTCGTGTACGAGCAGTACTTC.

The chain links TRBV19 to TRBJ1-4; no definite D call. This CDR3 has 13 amino acids. With 7 bases removed from V and 7 bases from J, the gap between germline ends came to 13 bases. Germline V gives CDR1 LNHDA, CDR2 SQIVND (reference sequence). CDR3 protein: CASISGYGEKLFF. CDR3 coding DNA: TGTGCCAGTATCTCGGGGTATGGTGAAAAACTGTTTTTT.

The chain couples TRBV6-1 to TRBJ2-5, with a weak D call TRBD2 (5 bases). This CDR3 contains 16 residues. With 7 bases removed from V and 2 bases from J, the gap between germline ends came to 20 bases. Germline values: CDR1 MNHNS, CDR2 SASEGT. The CDR3, as DNA: TGTGCCAGCAATGACTATGACTGGCGGATTCAAGAGACCCAGTACTTC. Translating it yields CASNDYDWRIQETQYF.

The chain combines TRBV29-1 with TRBJ2-3; D is unresolved. The V end lost 6 bases, the J end lost 0 bases, and 10 bases lay between the germline ends. The CDR3 is 13 amino acids. CDR1 is SQVTM and CDR2 is ANQGSEA in the germline V gene. This chain's CDR3 is CSVGHRSTDTQYF. The CDR3 bases are TGCAGCGTCGGGCACCGGAGCACAGATACGCAGTATTTT.

V usage is TRBV27 and J usage is TRBJ2-7; 7 bases fit TRBD1. The germline V gene has CDR1 MNHEY and CDR2 SMNVEV (reference sequence). After removal of 5 bases from V and 3 bases from J, the junction contained 13 bases not matched to a gene. This CDR3 has 16 amino acids. CDR3 sequence (DNA): TGTGCCAGCAGTCCTCGACGACAGGGAGCTTACTACGAGCAGTACTTC. This gives the protein CASSPRRQGAYYEQYF.

This chain connects TRBV27 to TRBJ1-2; a weak D match, TRBD1 (6 bases). Germline CDR1 is MNHEY and CDR2 is SMNVEV (reference sequence). Trimming removed 3 bases at V and 8 bases at J, with 13 bases between. The CDR3 runs 13 residues. The CDR3 nucleotides read TGTGCCAGCAGTTTGGGGGTAGGGGGAGGCTACACCTTC. Translated: CASSLGVGGGYTF.

The chain is built from TRBV7-6 and TRBJ1-1, with D uncertain. Germline CDR1 is SGHVS and CDR2 is FNYEAQ. The CDR3 consists of 13 residues. V lost 4 bases, J lost 5 bases, and 11 bases lay in between. In nucleotides, the CDR3 is TGTGCCAGCAGCTCCGGACCGCTTACTGAAGCTTTCTTT. Its translation: CASSSGPLTEAFF. Together with reference TRBV7-6 and TRBJ1-1, the CDR3 gives the full variable domain: GAGVSQSPRYKVTKRGQDVALRCDPISGHVSLYWYRQALGQGPEFLTYFNYEAQQDKSGLPNDRFSAERPEGSISTLTIQRTEQRDSAMYRCASSSGPLTEAFFGQGTRLTVV.

The chain uses TRBV27 and TRBJ1-2, with 8 positions matching TRBD1. The V segment lost 6 bases and the J segment 8 bases; nucleotides outside the gene matches: 11. This CDR3 is built from 14 residues. Germline CDR1 reads MNHEY; CDR2 reads SMNVEV (reference sequence). CDR3 DNA: TGTGCCAGCAGCTTGACAGGGGATTTGCGGGGCTACACCTTC. Translation: CASSLTGDLRGYTF.

In the case of this clone: The germline gene is not matched at one end of the junction; a read error may be the cause. The rearrangement joins TRBV4-1 to TRBJ1-2, with 12 positions matching TRBD1. Germline V gives CDR1 MGHRA, CDR2 YSYEKL. This CDR3 is built from 15 residues. CDR3 bases: TGCGCCGGCAGCCAGGGGACAGGGGGCGACTATGGCTACACCTTC. This gives the protein CAGSQGTGGDYGYTF.

The V and J genes are TRBV5-1 and TRBJ1-2; D call uncertain. V shed 1 base and J shed 0 bases, with 4 bases lying between them. This CDR3 has 13 amino acids. Germline values: CDR1 SGHRS, CDR2 YFSETQ. Here the CDR3 reads CASSLTSNYGYTF. CDR3 in DNA: TGCGCCAGCAGCTTGACATCTAACTATGGCTACACCTTC.

The genes are TRBV5-6 and TRBJ1-3; no clear D. V was pared by 3 bases and J by 11 bases, with 12 bases between. In germline, CDR1 is SGHDT, CDR2 YYEEEE. This CDR3 is built from 12 residues. CDR3 coding DNA: TGTGCCAGCAGCTCATATGAGAAGCCCATATATTTT. Its protein is CASSSYEKPIYF.

This chain links TRBV19 with TRBJ2-7, with no clear D. The germline V and J ends were trimmed by 6 bases and 4 bases, with 19 bases remaining between them. Germline V lookup: CDR1 LNHDA, CDR2 SQIVND (reference sequence). The CDR3 runs 15 residues. CDR3 nucleotide sequence: TGTGCCAGTAGATTCCCCGAGGAGAAAGGATACGAGCAGTACTTC. It is translated as CASRFPEEKGYEQYF.

This clone appeared a single time. The rearrangement uses TRBV6-6 and TRBJ1-1; weak D call: TRBD1 (5 bases). This CDR3 is 13 amino acids long. V was clipped by 6 bases and J by 6 bases, with 14 bases between them. Per the germline V gene, CDR1 is MNHNY and CDR2 is SVGAGI (reference sequence). In DNA form, the CDR3 reads TGTGCCAGCAGCCAGGGAGGTCTCGCTGAAGCTTTCTTT. Protein: CASSQGGLAEAFF.

Points on this clone: Germline and junction disagree at one end, which may indicate a read error. DNA of the CDR3: TGTGCCAGCAGCCCTGCAGGGGGCGGACAATCCCAGACAGGACTCTTC. Amino acid sequence: CASSPAGGGQSQTGLF. The genes are TRBV28 and TRBJ2-4; 8 bases map to TRBD1. CDR1 and CDR2 from the germline V gene are MDHEN and SYDVKM. CDR3 length equals 16 residues. The full variable domain, in which reference TRBV28 and TRBJ2-4 provide the parts outside the CDR3, is DVKVTQSSRYLVKRTGEKVFLECVQDMDHENMFWYRQDPGLGLRLIYFSYDVKMKEKGDIPEGYSVSREKKERFSLILESASTNQTSMYLCASSPAGGGQSQTGLFGAGTRLSVL.

This clone has a single count. The chain has TRBV6-6 and TRBJ2-5, with D maybe TRBD1 (6 bases). This CDR3 has 15 amino acids. Germline V gene data show CDR1 as MNHNY and CDR2 as SVGAGI (reference sequence). Trimming took 6 bases from V and 2 from J, leaving 16 bases between them. This chain's CDR3 is CASRPLSQGQETQYF. The CDR3 region has the DNA TGTGCCAGCAGACCCCTCTCCCAGGGGCAAGAGACCCAGTACTTC.

The gene calls are TRBV27 and TRBJ2-1; 11 bases align to TRBD2. J lost 10 bases, V lost 3 bases, and 5 bases had no gene match. The CDR3 runs 14 residues. CDR1 MNHEY and CDR2 SMNVEV come from the germline V gene (reference sequence). The CDR3: CASSFSGRAREQFF. CDR3 nucleotides: TGTGCCAGCAGTTTTAGCGGGAGGGCCCGGGAGCAGTTCTTC.

Here the CDR3 reads CASSFQGGNEQYF. The CDR3 DNA sequence: TGTGCCAGTAGTTTTCAGGGAGGTAACGAGCAGTACTTC. The V and J genes are TRBV19 and TRBJ2-7, with D possibly matching TRBD2 (6 bases). Germline values: CDR1 LNHDA, CDR2 SQIVND (reference sequence). V lost 5 bases to trimming and J lost 5 bases, with 13 bases between them. CDR3 length: 13 amino acids. The complete variable domain, with remaining parts taken from reference TRBV19 and TRBJ2-7, reads DGGITQSPKYLFRKEGQNVTLSCEQNLNHDAMYWYRQDPGQGLRLIYYSQIVNDFQKGDIAEGYSVSREKKESFPLTVTSAQKNPTAFYLCASSFQGGNEQYFGPGTRLTVT.

This sequence joins TRBV5-1 and TRBJ1-1, with D uncertain. Germline V gene data show CDR1 as SGHRS and CDR2 as YFSETQ. With 4 bases removed from V and 0 bases from J, the gap between germline ends came to 10 bases. CDR3 length equals 14 residues. The CDR3 loop is CASSSDRVNTEAFF. CDR3 nucleotide sequence: TGCGCCAGCAGCAGCGACCGGGTGAACACTGAAGCTTTCTTT.

The V call is TRBV5-6, the J call TRBJ1-5, with TRBD1 matching over 10 bases. The CDR3 runs 16 residues. The V and J ends lost 3 bases and 2 bases, in that order; junction bases with no gene match: 5. Germline lookup yields CDR1 SGHDT and CDR2 YYEEEE. CDR3 DNA: TGTGCCAGCAGCTGGTGGACAGGGGGTGGCAATCAGCCCCAGCATTTT. Its protein product is CASSWWTGGGNQPQHF. Full variable domain (missing parts from reference TRBV5-6 and TRBJ1-5): DAGVTQSPTHLIKTRGQQVTLRCSPKSGHDTVSWYQQALGQGPQFIFQYYEEEERQRGNFPDRFSGHQFPNYSSELNVNALLLGDSALYLCASSWWTGGGNQPQHFGDGTRLSIL.

The chain carries TRBV4-1 and TRBJ2-1, with D hard to call. CDR3 length: 15 residues. Germline V gene data show CDR1 as MGHRA and CDR2 as YSYEKL. Trimming shortened V by 0 bases and J by 6 bases, and 12 bases separated the two germline ends. This chain's CDR3 is CASSQEDSRRNEQFF. CDR3 coding DNA: TGCGCCAGCAGCCAAGAGGATTCGAGGCGCAATGAGCAGTTCTTC.

The rearrangement joins TRBV9 to TRBJ2-6, with 8 bases aligning to TRBD1. J lost 2 bases, V lost 4 bases, and 5 bases had no gene match. The germline gives CDR1 SGDLS, CDR2 YYNGEE. This CDR3 has 16 amino acids. CDR3 amino acids: CASSPPTGAGANVLTF. CDR3 coding DNA: TGTGCCAGCAGCCCCCCGACAGGGGCTGGGGCCAACGTCCTGACTTTC.

The chain employs TRBV6-5 and TRBJ1-1; D is unresolved. Deletions cut 3 bases from V and 11 bases from J, with 22 bases between. Germline assignment: CDR1 MNHEY and CDR2 SVGAGI. The CDR3 sequence is 15 residues long. DNA for the CDR3: TGTGCCAGCAGTTATCACAAACAGAATGGAGACAAGGCTTTCTTT. Its protein is CASSYHKQNGDKAFF.

The V call is TRBV19, the J call TRBJ2-1; 8 bases agree with TRBD2. V shed 3 bases, J shed 9 bases, and the junction held 13 bases outside the gene matches. The germline CDR1 and CDR2 sequences are LNHDA and SQIVND (reference sequence). The CDR3 is made up of 16 amino acids. The CDR3, as DNA: TGTGCCAGTAGTATTGGTAGCCGGGGGGGCTTGATTGAGCAGTTCTTC. It encodes CASSIGSRGGLIEQFF.